This TCR beta chain was sequenced during a study of cytotoxic CD8 clonotypes in ibrutinib-treated CLL. The sequencing depth, 1 in 200,000 to 1 in 1 million T cells, was the target. Assay: immunoSEQ multiplex PCR; the TCRdb copy retains only in-frame clones and omits some. The repertoire holds over 45,000 clones, with roughly 50% as singletons. Study-wide results and caveats: A difference in sampling times existed between sustained-remission and progressing patients. Stable or contracted on treatment, public clonotypes were also uncommon.

Germline lookup yields CDR1 SGHDT and CDR2 YYEEEE. The CDR3 has 15 amino acids. Trimming cost V 1 base and J 0 bases, with 9 bases left between them. With regard to this clone: Its cognate antigen is unknown.

V and J are TRBV5-6 and TRBJ2-3; D is uncertain. Specimen: PBMCs, collected after 24 months of ibrutinib treatment. This receptor was taken from a human donor with chronic lymphocytic leukemia. The CDR3 region has the DNA TGTGCCAGCAGCTTGAACCCCCCTAGCACAGATACGCAGTATTTT. Amino acids: CASSLNPPSTDTQYF. Filled out from reference TRBV5-6 and TRBJ2-3, the complete variable domain reads DAGVTQSPTHLIKTRGQQVTLRCSPKSGHDTVSWYQQALGQGPQFIFQYYEEEERQRGNFPDRFSGHQFPNYSSELNVNALLLGDSALYLCASSLNPPSTDTQYFGPGTRLTVL.